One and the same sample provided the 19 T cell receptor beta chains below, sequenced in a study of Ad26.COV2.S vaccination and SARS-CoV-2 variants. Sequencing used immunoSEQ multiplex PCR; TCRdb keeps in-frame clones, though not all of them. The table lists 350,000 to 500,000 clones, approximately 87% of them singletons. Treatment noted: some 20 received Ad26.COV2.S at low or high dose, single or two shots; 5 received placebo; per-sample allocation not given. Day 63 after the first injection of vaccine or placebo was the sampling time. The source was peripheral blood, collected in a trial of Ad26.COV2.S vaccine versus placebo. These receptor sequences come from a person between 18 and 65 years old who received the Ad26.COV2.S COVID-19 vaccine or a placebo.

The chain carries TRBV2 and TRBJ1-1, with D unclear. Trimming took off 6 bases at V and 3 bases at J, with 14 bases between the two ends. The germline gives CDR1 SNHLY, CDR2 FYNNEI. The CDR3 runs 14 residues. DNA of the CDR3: TGTGCCAGCAGGGGGATCGGGAAGGACACTGAAGCTTTCTTT. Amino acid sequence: CASRGIGKDTEAFF.

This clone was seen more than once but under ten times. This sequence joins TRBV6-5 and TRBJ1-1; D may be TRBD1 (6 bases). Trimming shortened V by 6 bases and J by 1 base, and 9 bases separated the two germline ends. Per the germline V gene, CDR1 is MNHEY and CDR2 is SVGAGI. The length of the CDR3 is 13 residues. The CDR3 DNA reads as TGTGCCAGCAGCGTGACAGGGAACACTGAAGCTTTCTTT. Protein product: CASSVTGNTEAFF.

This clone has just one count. DNA for the CDR3: TGTGCCAGCAGTCCGCCGGGGGCCCGGATGAACACTGAAGCTTTCTTT. This gives the protein CASSPPGARMNTEAFF. This chain connects TRBV28 to TRBJ1-1, with a weak D call TRBD1 (6 bases). Germline V CDR1 and CDR2: MDHEN, SYDVKM. This CDR3 spans 16 amino acids. With 5 bases removed from V and 0 bases from J, the gap between germline ends came to 16 bases.

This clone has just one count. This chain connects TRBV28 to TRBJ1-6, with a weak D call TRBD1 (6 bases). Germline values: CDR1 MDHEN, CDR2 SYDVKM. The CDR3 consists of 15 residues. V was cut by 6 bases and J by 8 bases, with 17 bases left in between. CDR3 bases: TGTGCCAGCAGACCGGACAGAGGGCGATATTCACCCCTCCACTTT. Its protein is CASRPDRGRYSPLHF.

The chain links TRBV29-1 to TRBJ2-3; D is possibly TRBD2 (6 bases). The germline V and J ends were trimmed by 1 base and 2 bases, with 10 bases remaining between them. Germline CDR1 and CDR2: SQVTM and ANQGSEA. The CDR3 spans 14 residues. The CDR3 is CSVEAGDYTDTQYF. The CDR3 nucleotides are TGCAGCGTTGAAGCGGGAGATTACACAGATACGCAGTATTTT.

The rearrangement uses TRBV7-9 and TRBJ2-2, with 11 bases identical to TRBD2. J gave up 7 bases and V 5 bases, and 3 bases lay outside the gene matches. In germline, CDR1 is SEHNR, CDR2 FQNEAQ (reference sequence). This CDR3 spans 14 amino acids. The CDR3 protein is CASSQGLADGELFF. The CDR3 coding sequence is TGTGCCAGCAGCCAGGGACTAGCGGACGGGGAGCTGTTTTTT.

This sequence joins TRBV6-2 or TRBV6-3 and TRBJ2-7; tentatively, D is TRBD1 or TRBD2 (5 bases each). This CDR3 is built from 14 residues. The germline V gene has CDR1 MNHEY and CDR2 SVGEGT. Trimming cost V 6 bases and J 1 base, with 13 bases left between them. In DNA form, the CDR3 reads TGTGCCAGCAGCCCCCCCGGGGCGTCCTACGAGCAGTACTTC. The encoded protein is CASSPPGASYEQYF.

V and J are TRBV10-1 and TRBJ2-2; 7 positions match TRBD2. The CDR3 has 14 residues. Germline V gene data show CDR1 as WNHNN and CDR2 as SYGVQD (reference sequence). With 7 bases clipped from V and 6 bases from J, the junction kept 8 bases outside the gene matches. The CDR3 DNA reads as TGCGCCAGCATAGTGGGGGGGTTGTCCGGGGAGCTGTTTTTT. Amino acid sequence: CASIVGGLSGELFF.

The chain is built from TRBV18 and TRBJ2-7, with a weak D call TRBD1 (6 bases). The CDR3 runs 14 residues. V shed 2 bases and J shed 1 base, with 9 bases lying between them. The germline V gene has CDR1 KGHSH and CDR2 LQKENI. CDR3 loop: CASSPVTGSYEQYF. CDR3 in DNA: TGTGCCAGCTCACCAGTGACAGGTTCCTACGAGCAGTACTTC.

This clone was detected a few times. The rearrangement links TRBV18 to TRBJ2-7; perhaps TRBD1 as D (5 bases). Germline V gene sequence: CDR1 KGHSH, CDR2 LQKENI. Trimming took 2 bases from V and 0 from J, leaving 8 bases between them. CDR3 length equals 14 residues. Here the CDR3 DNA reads TGTGCCAGCTCACCAGGGGCTAGCTCCTACGAGCAGTACTTC. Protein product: CASSPGASSYEQYF.

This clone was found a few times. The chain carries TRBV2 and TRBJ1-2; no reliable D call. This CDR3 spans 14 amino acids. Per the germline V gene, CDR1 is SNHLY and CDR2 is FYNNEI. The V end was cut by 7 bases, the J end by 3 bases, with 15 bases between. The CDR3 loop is CASNSPPEDYGYTF. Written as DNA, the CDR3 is TGTGCCAGCAATTCCCCTCCAGAGGACTATGGCTACACCTTC. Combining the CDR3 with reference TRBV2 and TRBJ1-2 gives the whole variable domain EPEVTQTPSHQVTQMGQEVILRCVPISNHLYFYWYRQILGQKVEFLVSFYNNEISEKSEIFDDQFSVERPDGSNFTLKIRSTKLEDSAMYFCASNSPPEDYGYTFGSGTRLTVV.

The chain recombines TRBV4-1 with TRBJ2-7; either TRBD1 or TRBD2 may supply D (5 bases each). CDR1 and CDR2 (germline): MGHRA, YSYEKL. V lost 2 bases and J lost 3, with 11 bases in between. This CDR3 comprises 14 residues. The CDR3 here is CASSQRGPNYEQYF. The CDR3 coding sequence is TGCGCCAGCAGCCAACGGGGACCGAACTACGAGCAGTACTTC.

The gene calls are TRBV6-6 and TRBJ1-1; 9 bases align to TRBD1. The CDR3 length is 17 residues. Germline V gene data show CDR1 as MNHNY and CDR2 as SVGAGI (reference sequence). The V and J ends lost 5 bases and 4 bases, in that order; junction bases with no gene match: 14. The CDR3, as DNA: TGTGCCAGCAGTCGAGTATTTACAGGGGGCGCCGGCACTGAAGCTTTCTTT. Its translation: CASSRVFTGGAGTEAFF.

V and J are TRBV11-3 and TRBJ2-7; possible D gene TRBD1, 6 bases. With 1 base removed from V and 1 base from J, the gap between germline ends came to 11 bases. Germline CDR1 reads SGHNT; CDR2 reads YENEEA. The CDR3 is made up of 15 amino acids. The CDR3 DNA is TGTGCCAGCAGCTTAGGTTCGGACAGTTCCTACGAGCAGTACTTC. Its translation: CASSLGSDSSYEQYF.

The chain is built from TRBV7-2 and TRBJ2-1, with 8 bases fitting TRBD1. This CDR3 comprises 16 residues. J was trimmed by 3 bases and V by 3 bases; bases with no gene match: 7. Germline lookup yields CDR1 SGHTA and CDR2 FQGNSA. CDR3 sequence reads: CASSLYDRGGYNEQFF. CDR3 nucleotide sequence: TGTGCCAGCAGCTTGTACGACAGGGGAGGCTACAATGAGCAGTTCTTC. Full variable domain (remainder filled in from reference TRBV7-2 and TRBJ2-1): GAGVSQSPSNKVTEKGKDVELRCDPISGHTALYWYRQSLGQGLEFLIYFQGNSAPDKSGLPSDRFSAERTGGSVSTLTIQRTQQEDSAVYLCASSLYDRGGYNEQFFGPGTRLTVL.

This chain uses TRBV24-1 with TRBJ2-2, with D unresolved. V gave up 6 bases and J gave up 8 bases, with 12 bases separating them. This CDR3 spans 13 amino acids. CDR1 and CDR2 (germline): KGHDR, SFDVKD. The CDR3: CATSSTTLGELFF. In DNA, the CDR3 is TGTGCCACCAGTTCTACAACGCTTGGGGAGCTGTTTTTT.

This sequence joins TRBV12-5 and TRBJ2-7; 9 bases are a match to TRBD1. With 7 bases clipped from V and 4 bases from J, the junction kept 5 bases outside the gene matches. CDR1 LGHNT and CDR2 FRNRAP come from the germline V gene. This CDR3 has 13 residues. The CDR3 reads CASAPGQGYEQYF. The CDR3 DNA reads TGTGCTAGTGCCCCGGGACAGGGTTACGAGCAGTACTTC.

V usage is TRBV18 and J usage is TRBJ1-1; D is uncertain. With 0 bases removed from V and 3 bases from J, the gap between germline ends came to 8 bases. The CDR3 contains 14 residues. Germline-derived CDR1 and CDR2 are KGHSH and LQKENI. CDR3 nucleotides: TGTGCCAGCTCACCACCAGGTGCTTACACTGAAGCTTTCTTT. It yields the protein CASSPPGAYTEAFF.

The CDR3, as DNA: TGTGCCTGGAGTGATATGGGGAACTATGGCTACACCTTC. As protein: CAWSDMGNYGYTF. The chain carries TRBV30 and TRBJ1-2; unclear D gene. The CDR3 is made up of 13 amino acids. Trimming removed 1 base from V and 2 bases from J, with 8 bases in between. Germline CDR1 and CDR2: GTSNPN and SVGIG (reference sequence).